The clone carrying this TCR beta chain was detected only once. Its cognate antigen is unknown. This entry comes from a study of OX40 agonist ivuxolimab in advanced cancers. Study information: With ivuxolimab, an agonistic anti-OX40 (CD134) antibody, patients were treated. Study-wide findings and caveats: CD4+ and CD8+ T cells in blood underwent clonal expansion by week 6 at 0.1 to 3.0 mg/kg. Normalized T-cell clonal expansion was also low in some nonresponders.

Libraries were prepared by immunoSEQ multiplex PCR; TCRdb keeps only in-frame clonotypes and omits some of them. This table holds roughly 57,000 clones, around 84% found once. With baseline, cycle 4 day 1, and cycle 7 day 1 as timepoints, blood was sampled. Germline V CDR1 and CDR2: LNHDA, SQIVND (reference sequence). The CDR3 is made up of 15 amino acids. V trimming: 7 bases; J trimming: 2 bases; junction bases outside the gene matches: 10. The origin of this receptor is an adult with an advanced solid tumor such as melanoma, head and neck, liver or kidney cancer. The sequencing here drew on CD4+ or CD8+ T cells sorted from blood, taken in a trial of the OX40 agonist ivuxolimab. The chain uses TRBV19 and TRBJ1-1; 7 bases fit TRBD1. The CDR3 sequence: CASTTDRASNTEAFF. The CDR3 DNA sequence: TGTGCCAGTACCACCGACAGGGCCAGCAACACTGAAGCTTTCTTT.